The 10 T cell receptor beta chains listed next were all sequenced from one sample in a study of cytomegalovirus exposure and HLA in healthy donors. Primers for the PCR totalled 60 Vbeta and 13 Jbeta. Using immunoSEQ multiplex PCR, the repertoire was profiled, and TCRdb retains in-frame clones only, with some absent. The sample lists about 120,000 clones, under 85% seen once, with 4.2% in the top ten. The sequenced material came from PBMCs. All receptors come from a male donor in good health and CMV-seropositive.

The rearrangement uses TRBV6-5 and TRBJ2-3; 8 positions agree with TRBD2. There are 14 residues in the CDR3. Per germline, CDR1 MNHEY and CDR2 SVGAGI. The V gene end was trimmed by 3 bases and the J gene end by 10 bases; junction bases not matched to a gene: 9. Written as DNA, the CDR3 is TGTGCCAGCAGTTATGACGGGGGGGGGTTGGCGCAGTATTTT. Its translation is CASSYDGGGLAQYF.

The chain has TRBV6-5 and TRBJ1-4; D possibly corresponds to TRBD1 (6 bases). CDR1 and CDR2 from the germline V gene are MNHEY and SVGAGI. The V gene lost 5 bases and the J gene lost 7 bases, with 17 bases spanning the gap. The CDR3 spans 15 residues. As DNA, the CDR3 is TGTGCCAGCAGTGGTGAGGGGGGGCGTTTTGAAAAACTGTTTTTT. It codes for CASSGEGGRFEKLFF.

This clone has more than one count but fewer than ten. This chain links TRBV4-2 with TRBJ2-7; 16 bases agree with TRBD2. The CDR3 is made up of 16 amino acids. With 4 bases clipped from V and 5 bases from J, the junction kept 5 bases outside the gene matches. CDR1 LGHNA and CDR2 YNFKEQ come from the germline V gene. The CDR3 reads CASSRTGLAGGDEQYF. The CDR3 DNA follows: TGTGCCAGCAGCCGGACGGGACTAGCGGGAGGGGACGAGCAGTACTTC.

Here the CDR3 reads CAIRAGQGVVGTEAFF. DNA of the CDR3: TGTGCCATCAGGGCGGGACAGGGGGTCGTAGGGACTGAAGCTTTCTTT. This chain joins TRBV10-3 and TRBJ1-1; TRBD1 aligns across 11 bases. The CDR3 totals 16 residues. Germline CDR1 is ENHRY and CDR2 is SYGVKD. J was trimmed by 5 bases and V by 6 bases; bases with no gene match: 11.

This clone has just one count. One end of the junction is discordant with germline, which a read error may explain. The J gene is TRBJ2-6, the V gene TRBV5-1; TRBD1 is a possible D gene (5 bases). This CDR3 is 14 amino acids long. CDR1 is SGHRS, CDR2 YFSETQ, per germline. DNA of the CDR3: TGCGCCAGCCTTGTGACCCCTGGGGCCAACGGCCTGACTTTC. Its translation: CASLVTPGANGLTF.

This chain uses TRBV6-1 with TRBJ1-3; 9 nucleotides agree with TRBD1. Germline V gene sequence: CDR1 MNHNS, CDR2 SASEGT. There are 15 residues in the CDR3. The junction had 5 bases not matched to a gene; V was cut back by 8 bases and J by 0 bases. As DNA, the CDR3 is TGTGCCAGCCAACAGGGGGCCCTCTCTGGAAACACCATATATTTT. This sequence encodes CASQQGALSGNTIYF.

The CDR3 spells CASSWPTGGAGANVLTF. The CDR3 nucleotides are TGTGCCAGCAGCTGGCCTACAGGGGGCGCTGGGGCCAACGTCCTGACTTTC. The chain joins TRBV9 to TRBJ2-6; 9 nucleotides line up with TRBD1. This CDR3 contains 17 residues. Germline loops: CDR1 SGDLS, CDR2 YYNGEE. The trim removed 4 bases at V and 2 bases at J, leaving 7 bases unmatched. The variable domain in full, with the rest retrieved from reference TRBV9 and TRBJ2-6, is DSGVTQTPKHLITATGQRVTLRCSPRSGDLSVYWYQQSLDQGLQFLIQYYNGEERAKGNILERFSAQQFPDLHSELNLSSLELGDSALYFCASSWPTGGAGANVLTFGAGSRLTVL.

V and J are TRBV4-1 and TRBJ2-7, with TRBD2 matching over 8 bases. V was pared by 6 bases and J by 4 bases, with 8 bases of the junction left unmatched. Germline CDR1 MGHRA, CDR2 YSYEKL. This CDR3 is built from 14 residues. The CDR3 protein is CASRPWTSSYEQYF. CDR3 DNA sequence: TGCGCCAGCAGACCCTGGACTAGCAGTTACGAGCAGTACTTC.

In nucleotides, the CDR3 is TGTGCCAGTACCCCATTAATAGGCGGCGAGCAGTACTTC. This translates into CASTPLIGGEQYF. The V gene is TRBV19, the J gene TRBJ2-7; D is unresolved. Germline loops: CDR1 LNHDA, CDR2 SQIVND (reference sequence). This CDR3 has 13 amino acids. The V end lost 7 bases, the J end lost 6 bases, and 16 bases lay between the germline ends.

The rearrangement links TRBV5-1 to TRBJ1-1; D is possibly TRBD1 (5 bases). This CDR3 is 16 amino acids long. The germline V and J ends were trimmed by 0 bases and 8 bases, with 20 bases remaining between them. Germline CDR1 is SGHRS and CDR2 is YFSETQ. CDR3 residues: CASSLAGHRPKGEAFF. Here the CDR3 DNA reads TGCGCCAGCAGCTTGGCCGGACACCGCCCTAAGGGGGAAGCTTTCTTT.